This TCR beta chain was sequenced during a study of CD8+ T cells in alopecia areata. Broader study findings: It was lesional scalp, especially alopecia totalis/universalis, that showed higher clonality than normal scalp.

Lesional scalp punch biopsies and peripheral blood were collected from alopecia areata patients. Using a FACSAria, the CD4+ and CD8+ T cells were sorted from the PBMCs. Sequencing relied on a cDNA template that was reverse transcribed from extracted RNA. TCRdb's copy holds only in-frame clones and misses some; the assay was immunoSEQ multiplex PCR. The sample has about 120,000 clones, around two fifths seen once; the top ten hold over 3%. This clone occurred a few times. Its antigen is as yet unknown. The sequence came from a human donor with alopecia areata. The specimen sequenced was CD4+ T cells sorted from blood.

CDR3 nucleotides: TGCAGCGTTGTCCTCCAAGAGACCCAGTACTTC. Its translation: CSVVLQETQYF. The chain links TRBV29-1 to TRBJ2-5; D is unresolved. Between the trimmed V and J ends, which lost 4 bases and 1 base, there was a span of 4 bases. The CDR3 is 11 amino acids. Per germline, CDR1 SQVTM and CDR2 ANQGSEA.